Below are 14 T cell receptor beta chains sequenced from a single sample in a study of cytomegalovirus exposure and HLA in healthy donors. The protocol was immunoSEQ multiplex PCR, while the TCRdb copy is restricted to in-frame clones and leaves out a portion. The sample carries some 140,000 clones, approximately 86% recorded once. Sequencing was done on a sample of PBMCs. These TCRs come from a human donor in good health.

V usage is TRBV9 and J usage is TRBJ1-5; 10 bases agree with TRBD1. J lost 2 bases, V lost 0 bases, and 8 bases had no gene match. This CDR3 has 18 amino acids. The germline V gene encodes CDR1 SGDLS and CDR2 YYNGEE. The DNA for the CDR3 is TGTGCCAGCAGCGTAGGACAGGGGGCTGTTCGGGGCAATCAGCCCCAGCATTTT. This encodes CASSVGQGAVRGNQPQHF.

The gene calls are TRBV2 and TRBJ2-3, with D possibly being TRBD2 (5 bases). The CDR3 is made up of 15 amino acids. The V gene's germline CDR1 is SNHLY and CDR2 FYNNEI. The V end was cut by 10 bases, the J end by 2 bases, with 19 bases between. The CDR3 sequence is CATRPTTYNTDTQYF. CDR3 nucleotide sequence: TGTGCCACCAGACCGACTACCTACAACACAGATACGCAGTATTTT.

The chain links TRBV11-2 to TRBJ1-4, with 8 bases matching TRBD1. Germline V gives CDR1 SGHAT, CDR2 FQNNGV. CDR3 length: 14 amino acids. V lost 3 bases and J lost 7; bases outside the gene matches: 4. The CDR3 sequence: CASSLTGVGEKLFF. The CDR3 nucleotides are TGTGCCAGCAGCTTGACAGGGGTGGGTGAAAAACTGTTTTTT.

This sequence joins TRBV4-1 and TRBJ2-2; no clear D gene. The germline V gene has CDR1 MGHRA and CDR2 YSYEKL. The CDR3 totals 15 residues. V lost 6 bases and J 2 bases, leaving 13 bases between the germline ends. The CDR3 sequence: CASSLQNVNTGELFF. The CDR3 DNA is TGCGCCAGCAGTTTACAGAACGTTAACACCGGGGAGCTGTTTTTT.

The V and J genes are TRBV2 and TRBJ1-1; 8 bases line up with TRBD1. This CDR3 is built from 14 residues. V was clipped by 3 bases and J by 4 bases; unmatched bases: 4. Germline V gene sequence: CDR1 SNHLY, CDR2 FYNNEI. In DNA, the CDR3 is TGTGCCAGCAGTGAGGGACAGGATTTCACTGAAGCTTTCTTT. It codes for CASSEGQDFTEAFF.

J is TRBJ1-6 and V is TRBV7-2; 8 bases agree with TRBD1. CDR1 is SGHTA and CDR2 is FQGNSA in the germline V gene. V lost 1 base and J lost 8; bases outside the gene matches: 7. The CDR3 extends over 16 amino acids. The CDR3, as DNA: TGTGCCAGCAGCTTAGAAAGGACAGGGTATGATTCACCCCTCCACTTT. As protein: CASSLERTGYDSPLHF.

J is TRBJ1-5 and V is TRBV2; the D is unclear. Germline CDR1 and CDR2: SNHLY and FYNNEI. The CDR3 totals 15 residues. Trimming shortened V by 1 base and J by 3 bases, and 10 bases separated the two germline ends. For the CDR3, the DNA is TGTGCCAGCAGTGAAGAATCCGGACTCAATCAGCCCCAGCATTTT. Translation gives CASSEESGLNQPQHF.

The chain couples TRBV28 to TRBJ1-2; D is ambiguous. V lost 2 bases and J 4 bases, leaving 5 bases between the germline ends. The CDR3 is made up of 12 amino acids. The germline CDR1 and CDR2 sequences are MDHEN and SYDVKM. Here the CDR3 reads CASSLGGYGYTF. The CDR3 nucleotides are TGTGCCAGCAGTTTAGGAGGCTATGGCTACACCTTC.

The chain is built from TRBV4-3 and TRBJ1-6; 8 nucleotides align to TRBD1. The trim removed 8 bases at V and 8 bases at J, leaving 8 bases unmatched. There are 14 residues in the CDR3. CDR1 and CDR2 (germline): LGHNA, YSLEER. CDR3 in DNA: TGCGCCAGCGGCGGACAGGGTGACTATTCACCCCTCCACTTT. Its protein is CASGGQGDYSPLHF.

The J gene is TRBJ1-1, the V gene TRBV7-8, with 11 bases fitting TRBD1. Germline V lookup: CDR1 SGHVS, CDR2 FQNEAQ. V shed 5 bases, J shed 0 bases, and the junction held 11 bases outside the gene matches. The CDR3 spans 18 residues. The CDR3 reads CASSRSDRGPVVNTEAFF. Written as DNA, the CDR3 is TGTGCCAGCAGCCGATCGGACAGGGGGCCGGTTGTGAACACTGAAGCTTTCTTT.

The rearrangement links TRBV27 to TRBJ1-1, with D maybe TRBD1 (5 bases). V dropped 3 bases and J dropped 0 bases, with 8 bases sitting between them. Germline assignment: CDR1 MNHEY and CDR2 SMNVEV (reference sequence). The CDR3 is made up of 14 amino acids. CDR3 sequence: CASSFQGLNTEAFF. The CDR3 coding sequence is TGTGCCAGCAGTTTTCAGGGCTTGAACACTGAAGCTTTCTTT.

The table lists this clone with a count of one. This chain uses TRBV5-5 with TRBJ1-5, with D uncertain. V dropped 4 bases and J dropped 6 bases, with 11 bases sitting between them. CDR3 length: 13 residues. Germline lookup yields CDR1 SGHKS and CDR2 YYEKEE (reference sequence). The CDR3 here is CASSPERFQPQHF. CDR3 nucleotides: TGTGCCAGCAGCCCCGAGCGTTTTCAGCCCCAGCATTTT.

The rearrangement uses TRBV4-1 and TRBJ2-2; 7 positions agree with TRBD2. Germline assignment: CDR1 MGHRA and CDR2 YSYEKL. V lost 5 bases and J lost 14; bases outside the gene matches: 14. CDR3 length equals 14 residues. The CDR3 bases are TGCGCCAGCAGCAGACTAGCCTTAACCGAGCCCCTGTTTTTT. This encodes CASSRLALTEPLFF.

This chain uses TRBV5-6 with TRBJ2-1; 10 nucleotides line up with TRBD1. This CDR3 comprises 15 residues. CDR1 and CDR2 (germline): SGHDT, YYEEEE. The ends lost 4 bases at V and 4 bases at J; junction bases unmatched: 5. In DNA, the CDR3 is TGTGCCAGCAGCCAGACAGGGGGCTTGTACAATGAGCAGTTCTTC. The encoded protein is CASSQTGGLYNEQFF.